Listed here is a single TCR beta chain. As yet, its antigen is unknown. Using immunoSEQ multiplex PCR, the repertoire was profiled, and TCRdb retains in-frame clones only, with some absent. The repertoire consists of some 200,000 clones, with approximately 94% occurring once and the leading ten covering roughly 1%. The data were taken from a study of T cell responses to AZD1222 COVID-19 vaccine. The V gene lost 0 bases and the J gene lost 9 bases, with 18 bases spanning the gap. Germline CDR1 reads LGHNA; CDR2 reads YNFKEQ. The length of the CDR3 is 16 residues. General study points: Repertoires were collected only later (after the peak T cell response had occurred). Vaccine-associated CD4 TCRs ranged over spike, dominating at 160-218 and 743-854. It should be noted that donors were predominantly white British and more often female, and clonal diversity was possibly underestimated. The breadth and depth of Spike-specific TCRs increased once two AZD1222 doses had been given.

The specimen comprised peripheral blood, sampled on day 0 of MenACWY control vaccination. The chain combines TRBV4-2 with TRBJ2-1; D tentatively fits TRBD1 or TRBD2 (6 bases each). The sequence was collected from an adult in good health. Written as DNA, the CDR3 is TGTGCCAGCAGCCAAGATGTGGCTAGCGTAGGGGGTGAGCAGTTCTTC. This codes for CASSQDVASVGGEQFF.